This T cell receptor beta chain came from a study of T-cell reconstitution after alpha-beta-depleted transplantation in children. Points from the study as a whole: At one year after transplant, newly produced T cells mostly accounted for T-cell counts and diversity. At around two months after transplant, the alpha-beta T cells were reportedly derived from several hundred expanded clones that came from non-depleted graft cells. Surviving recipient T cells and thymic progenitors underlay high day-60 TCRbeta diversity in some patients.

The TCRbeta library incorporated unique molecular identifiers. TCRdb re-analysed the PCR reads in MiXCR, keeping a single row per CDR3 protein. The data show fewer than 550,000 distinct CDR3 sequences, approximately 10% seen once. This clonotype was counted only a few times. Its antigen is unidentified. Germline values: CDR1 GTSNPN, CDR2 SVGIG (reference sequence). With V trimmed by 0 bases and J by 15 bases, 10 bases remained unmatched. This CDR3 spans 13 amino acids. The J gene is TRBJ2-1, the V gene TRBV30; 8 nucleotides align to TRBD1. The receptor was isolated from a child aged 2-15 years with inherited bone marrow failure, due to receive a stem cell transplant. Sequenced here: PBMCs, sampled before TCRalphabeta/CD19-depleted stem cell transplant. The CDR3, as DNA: TGTGCCTGGAGTGTCCGCAGGGGGCCCCGATGGTTCTTC. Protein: CAWSVRRGPRWFF.